These 21 T cell receptor beta chains originate from one sample sequenced in a study of blood T cell repertoires in COVID-19. Assay used: immunoSEQ multiplex PCR; TCRdb lists only in-frame clones, some missing. The sample has 150,000 to 200,000 clones, about 75% seen once. The source material was peripheral blood. These receptors originate from a woman between 70 and 85 years old with acute or convalescent COVID-19.

The chain couples TRBV5-4 to TRBJ1-5; 8 bases align to TRBD1. The CDR3 spans 15 residues. CDR1 is SGHNT and CDR2 is YYREEE in the germline V gene (reference sequence). The junction had 8 bases not matched to a gene; V was cut back by 5 bases and J by 4 bases. The CDR3 here is CASRFDRGANQPQHF. The CDR3 bases are TGTGCCAGCAGGTTTGACAGGGGAGCAAATCAGCCCCAGCATTTT. Looking up the rest from reference TRBV5-4 and TRBJ1-5 gives the full variable domain: ETGVTQSPTHLIKTRGQQVTLRCSSQSGHNTVSWYQQALGQGPQFIFQYYREEENGRGNFPPRFSGLQFPNYSSELNVNALELDDSALYLCASRFDRGANQPQHFGDGTRLSIL.

The V call is TRBV19, the J call TRBJ1-2; D remains ambiguous. Per germline, CDR1 LNHDA and CDR2 SQIVND (reference sequence). Trimming pared 0 bases from V and 0 bases from J, leaving 11 bases between. This CDR3 comprises 16 residues. The CDR3 coding sequence is TGTGCCAGTAGTATAGAAGTACCTTTAGCTAACTATGGCTACACCTTC. As protein: CASSIEVPLANYGYTF. Complete variable domain (other parts from reference TRBV19 and TRBJ1-2): DGGITQSPKYLFRKEGQNVTLSCEQNLNHDAMYWYRQDPGQGLRLIYYSQIVNDFQKGDIAEGYSVSREKKESFPLTVTSAQKNPTAFYLCASSIEVPLANYGYTFGSGTRLTVV.

The rearrangement links TRBV7-8 to TRBJ2-5; 16 bases are shared with TRBD2. The V gene end was trimmed by 2 bases and the J gene end by 3 bases; junction bases not matched to a gene: 15. Germline CDR1 is SGHVS and CDR2 is FQNEAQ. The CDR3 runs to 21 residues. The CDR3, as DNA: TGTGCCAGCAGCTTACCCCTTGGGACTAGCGGGAGGGCGATGTTAGAAGAGACCCAGTACTTC. This translates into CASSLPLGTSGRAMLEETQYF.

The chain carries TRBV6-5 and TRBJ2-7, with a tentative D call TRBD2 (5 bases). Trimming removed 0 bases at V and 5 bases at J, with 8 bases between. Germline CDR1 and CDR2: MNHEY and SVGAGI. This CDR3 spans 13 amino acids. This CDR3 reads CASSYSTGDEQYF. In DNA form, the CDR3 reads TGTGCCAGCAGTTACTCGACCGGGGACGAGCAGTACTTC.

This clone was recorded only once. The chain has TRBV5-1 and TRBJ2-7, with D hard to call. Germline loops: CDR1 SGHRS, CDR2 YFSETQ. V was pared by 1 base and J by 2 bases, with 10 bases between. This CDR3 contains 14 residues. The CDR3 sequence is CASSLQVPTYEQYF. CDR3 sequence (DNA): TGCGCCAGCAGCTTGCAGGTACCAACCTACGAGCAGTACTTC.

The V call is TRBV6-5, the J call TRBJ1-2; D gene ambiguous. Trimming stripped 6 bases from V and 8 bases from J, with 13 bases between. Germline V gene lookup returns CDR1 MNHEY and CDR2 SVGAGI. This CDR3 is built from 12 residues. CDR3 sequence reads: CASRFSGGGYTF. The CDR3 DNA sequence: TGTGCCAGCAGGTTTTCAGGAGGAGGCTACACCTTC.

CDR3 region: CASSSLAGNNEQFF. The CDR3 nucleotides are TGTGCCAGCAGTTCACTAGCGGGCAACAATGAGCAGTTCTTC. V and J are TRBV27 and TRBJ2-1, with 9 bases that match TRBD2. With V trimmed by 4 bases and J by 5 bases, 3 bases remained unmatched. The CDR3 is 14 residues long. CDR1 is MNHEY, CDR2 SMNVEV, per germline (reference sequence).

The gene calls are TRBV6-5 and TRBJ1-1, with TRBD1 matching 8 bases. This CDR3 spans 13 amino acids. CDR1 and CDR2 from the germline V gene are MNHEY and SVGAGI. Losses at the gene ends were 5 bases for V and 4 bases for J; bases not matched to a gene: 3. The CDR3: CASSPDRGTEAFF. Here the CDR3 DNA reads TGTGCCAGCAGTCCAGACAGGGGCACTGAAGCTTTCTTT.

J is TRBJ1-2 and V is TRBV24-1, with a weak D call TRBD1 (6 bases). CDR1 and CDR2 (germline): KGHDR, SFDVKD. V was clipped by 2 bases and J by 3 bases, with 9 bases between them. The CDR3 spans 14 residues. The CDR3 here is CATSDSGADYGYTF. The CDR3 DNA follows: TGTGCCACCAGTGATTCAGGGGCCGACTATGGCTACACCTTC.

The chain is built from TRBV5-4 and TRBJ2-3; tentatively, D is TRBD2 (5 bases). The germline V gene encodes CDR1 SGHNT and CDR2 YYREEE (reference sequence). CDR3 length equals 15 residues. The ends were cut back, 3 bases at V and 0 bases at J, with 11 bases in the middle. In DNA, the CDR3 is TGTGCCAGCAGCTACCAGCGGTCTAGCACAGATACGCAGTATTTT. The encoded protein is CASSYQRSSTDTQYF. Full variable domain (rest looked up from reference TRBV5-4 and TRBJ2-3): ETGVTQSPTHLIKTRGQQVTLRCSSQSGHNTVSWYQQALGQGPQFIFQYYREEENGRGNFPPRFSGLQFPNYSSELNVNALELDDSALYLCASSYQRSSTDTQYFGPGTRLTVL.

A few counts support this clone. The CDR3 DNA reads TGTGCCAGCAGGAGACTAGCGGGCACCGGGGAGCTGTTTTTT. Its protein product is CASRRLAGTGELFF. This chain joins TRBV7-2 and TRBJ2-2; the match to TRBD2 covers 10 bases. J lost 4 bases, V lost 6 bases, and 2 bases had no gene match. The length of the CDR3 is 14 residues. The germline V gene encodes CDR1 SGHTA and CDR2 FQGNSA.

The chain joins TRBV2 to TRBJ2-7, with 11 bases fitting TRBD1. The ends lost 4 bases at V and 6 bases at J; junction bases unmatched: 5. This CDR3 has 14 amino acids. CDR1 and CDR2 (germline): SNHLY, FYNNEI. CDR3 nucleotide sequence: TGTGCCAGCAGTGTGGAAGGGACAGGGGGCGAGCAGTACTTC. Its translation: CASSVEGTGGEQYF.

The V and J genes are TRBV5-1 and TRBJ2-3; the D is unclear. V lost 0 bases to trimming and J lost 2 bases, with 19 bases between them. CDR3 length: 18 residues. CDR1 is SGHRS, CDR2 YFSETQ, per germline. CDR3 DNA: TGCGCCAGCAGCTTGGCCGGCCGGGTCACCTCGGTCACAGATACGCAGTATTTT. Protein sequence: CASSLAGRVTSVTDTQYF.

For the CDR3, the DNA is TGTGCCAGTAGTTTAGGGGGCGCGAATTTCTTC. Translation gives CASSLGGANFF. The V gene is TRBV19, the J gene TRBJ2-1; 7 nucleotides align to TRBD1. Trimming removed 5 bases from V and 16 bases from J; junction bases left unmatched: 8. Germline V gene data show CDR1 as LNHDA and CDR2 as SQIVND (reference sequence). CDR3 length equals 11 residues.

By proportion, this clone is medium-sized. The DNA for the CDR3 is TGTGCCAGTAAACAGGGGGCGGCAGATACGCAGTATTTT. Translating it yields CASKQGAADTQYF. The chain links TRBV14 to TRBJ2-3; the match to TRBD1 covers 9 bases. Looked up from germline, CDR1 is SGHDN and CDR2 is FVKESK. The CDR3 has 13 amino acids. V was pared by 9 bases and J by 4 bases, with 5 bases of the junction left unmatched.

The V call is TRBV3-1 (or the pseudogene TRBV3-2), the J call TRBJ2-1, with D possibly TRBD2 on 6 matching bases. The CDR3 has 15 residues. Trimming cost V 0 bases and J 3 bases, with 9 bases left between them. Germline CDR1 reads LGHDT; CDR2 reads YNNKEL (reference sequence). The CDR3 loop is CASSQDLASYNEQFF. The CDR3 DNA reads as TGTGCCAGCAGCCAAGATCTAGCGAGCTACAATGAGCAGTTCTTC.

CDR3 in DNA: TGTGCCAGCTCGGGACTGTCTCAACACAATGAGCAGTTCTTC. It codes for CASSGLSQHNEQFF. V and J are TRBV19 and TRBJ2-1, with D possibly TRBD2 on 6 matching bases. This CDR3 spans 14 amino acids. The germline V and J ends were trimmed by 9 bases and 5 bases, with 17 bases remaining between them. The germline gives CDR1 LNHDA, CDR2 SQIVND (reference sequence).

The V gene is TRBV4-1, the J gene TRBJ2-3; 9 nucleotides match TRBD1. The germline gives CDR1 MGHRA, CDR2 YSYEKL. With V trimmed by 0 bases and J by 2 bases, 6 bases remained unmatched. The CDR3 is made up of 17 amino acids. DNA of the CDR3: TGCGCCAGCAGCCAAGATAAGGGACAGGGATACACAGATACGCAGTATTTT. This gives the protein CASSQDKGQGYTDTQYF.

The CDR3 DNA reads TGTGCCATCAGTGGGACTAGCGGGAGCGAGCAGTTCTTC. Amino acids: CAISGTSGSEQFF. V and J are TRBV10-3 and TRBJ2-1; 13 bases are a match to TRBD2. The CDR3 length is 13 residues. With 4 bases clipped from V and 10 bases from J, the junction kept 1 base outside the gene matches. CDR1 and CDR2 from the germline V gene are ENHRY and SYGVKD.

The chain recombines TRBV15 with TRBJ1-2; 9 bases are shared with TRBD1. This CDR3 is 20 amino acids long. J gave up 4 bases and V 0 bases, and 18 bases lay outside the gene matches. From germline, CDR1 is LNHNV and CDR2 YYDKDF (reference sequence). CDR3 loop: CATSRDRSGGGGQGSYGYTF. CDR3 sequence (DNA): TGTGCCACCAGCAGAGATCGATCGGGGGGCGGTGGACAGGGGAGCTATGGCTACACCTTC.

The sample holds a few counts of this clone. J is TRBJ2-3 and V is TRBV6-2 or TRBV6-3; tentatively, D is TRBD2 (6 bases). The CDR3 has 13 amino acids. CDR1 is MNHEY, CDR2 SVGEGT, per germline. Trimming cost V 0 bases and J 10 bases, with 11 bases left between them. CDR3 sequence (DNA): TGTGCCAGCAGTTACTCTCCCGGAGGGGCGCAGTATTTT. Translation gives CASSYSPGGAQYF.